The 8 T cell receptor beta chains given below trace back to one sample, sequenced in a study of naive and memory T cell subsets. The beta constant-region primer was an equimolar mix of two oligonucleotides covering TRBC1 and TRBC2. TCRdb used MiXCR to reprocess the UMI-ligation and nested PCR reads, holding one entry per CDR3 protein. The table lists 140,000 to 150,000 distinct CDR3 sequences, about 18% of them singletons. The material sequenced was naive CD4+ T cells from blood. Receptor source: a human donor in good health.

The gene calls are TRBV19 and TRBJ2-3, with 10 bases fitting TRBD2. The CDR3 extends over 16 amino acids. Germline V gives CDR1 LNHDA, CDR2 SQIVND (reference sequence). V shed 2 bases, J shed 3 bases, and the junction held 5 bases outside the gene matches. CDR3 residues: CASSISSGSATDTQYF. The CDR3, as DNA: TGTGCCAGTAGTATATCTAGCGGGAGCGCGACAGATACGCAGTATTTT.

This chain joins TRBV7-2 and TRBJ2-1; D is undetermined. Germline CDR1 SGHTA, CDR2 FQGNSA. The V end lost 1 base, the J end lost 3 bases, and 10 bases lay between the germline ends. The CDR3 is 15 amino acids. CDR3 bases: TGTGCCAGCAGCTTAGTAAGCACCGTCTACAATGAGCAGTTCTTC. Translated: CASSLVSTVYNEQFF.

J is TRBJ2-7 and V is TRBV5-1; D is perhaps TRBD2 (5 bases). Germline V gene data show CDR1 as SGHRS and CDR2 as YFSETQ. The CDR3 spans 15 residues. V lost 1 base and J lost 2, with 13 bases in between. The CDR3 loop is CASSLRGFGTYEQYF. DNA of the CDR3: TGCGCCAGCAGCTTGCGCGGGTTCGGGACCTACGAGCAGTACTTC.

This clonotype was detected many times. The V and J genes are TRBV23-1 and TRBJ2-7; possible D gene TRBD1, 6 bases. TRBV23-1 belongs to the ORF category, with a function that is uncertain. CDR3 length: 15 amino acids. Trimming removed 4 bases at V and 5 bases at J, with 18 bases between. The CDR3 DNA sequence: TGCGCCAGCAGTCCCGTCCAGGGGATGCGGAACGAGCAGTACTTC. It is translated as CASSPVQGMRNEQYF.

J is TRBJ2-2 and V is TRBV7-8; 10 nucleotides align to TRBD2. Germline lookup yields CDR1 SGHVS and CDR2 FQNEAQ. The length of the CDR3 is 17 residues. Trimming took 6 bases from V and 6 from J; bases not matched to a gene: 13. DNA of the CDR3: TGTGCCAGCAGGCTAGCGGGAGTTTTCGGGTTCTCCGGGGAGCTGTTTTTT. It translates to CASRLAGVFGFSGELFF.

Concerning this clonotype itself: Its ends do not fully match the called genes, so a read error is possible. The V and J genes are TRBV20-1 and TRBJ1-5, with 8 positions matching TRBD1. The CDR3 spans 15 residues. The germline CDR1 and CDR2 sequences are DFQATT and SNEGSKA (reference sequence). The CDR3 region has the DNA TGCAGTGCTAGAAACGGGACAGGTGCCCGTGGGCCCCAGCAATTT. Protein product: CSARNGTGARGPQQF.

The rearrangement links TRBV6-2 or TRBV6-3 to TRBJ2-3, with D perhaps matching TRBD1 (6 bases). The CDR3 runs to 15 residues. Trimming removed 2 bases at V and 0 bases at J, with 9 bases between. Germline CDR1 reads MNHEY; CDR2 reads SVGEGT. In DNA form, the CDR3 reads TGTGCCAGCAGTTACGTGCAGGGGAGCACAGATACGCAGTATTTT. Amino acids: CASSYVQGSTDTQYF.

The chain joins TRBV4-1 to TRBJ2-2; D perhaps matches TRBD2 (5 bases). Germline assignment: CDR1 MGHRA and CDR2 YSYEKL. V lost 4 bases to trimming and J lost 8 bases, with 17 bases between them. This CDR3 region has 15 residues. CDR3 nucleotides: TGCGCCAGCAGCCTACTAGTGGCTTCTCCAGGGGAGCTGTTTTTT. Residues: CASSLLVASPGELFF.